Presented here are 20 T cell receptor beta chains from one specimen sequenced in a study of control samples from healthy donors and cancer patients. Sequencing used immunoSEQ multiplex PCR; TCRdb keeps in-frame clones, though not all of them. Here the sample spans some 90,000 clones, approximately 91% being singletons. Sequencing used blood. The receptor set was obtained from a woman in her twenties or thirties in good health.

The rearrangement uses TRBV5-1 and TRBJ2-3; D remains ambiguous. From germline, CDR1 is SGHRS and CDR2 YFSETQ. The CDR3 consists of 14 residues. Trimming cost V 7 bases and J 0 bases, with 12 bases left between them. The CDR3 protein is CASQNYASTDTQYF. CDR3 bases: TGCGCCAGCCAAAACTACGCTAGCACAGATACGCAGTATTTT. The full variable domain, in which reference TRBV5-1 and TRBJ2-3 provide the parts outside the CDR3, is KAGVTQTPRYLIKTRGQQVTLSCSPISGHRSVSWYQQTPGQGLQFLFEYFSETQRNKGNFPGRFSGRQFSNSRSEMNVSTLELGDSALYLCASQNYASTDTQYFGPGTRLTVL.

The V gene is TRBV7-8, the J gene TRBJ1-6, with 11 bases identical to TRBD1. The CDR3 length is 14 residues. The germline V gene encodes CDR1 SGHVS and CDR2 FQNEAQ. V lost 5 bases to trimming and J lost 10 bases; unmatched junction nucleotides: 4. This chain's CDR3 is CASSTGQGGSPLHF. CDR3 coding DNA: TGTGCCAGCAGCACGGGACAGGGGGGCTCACCCCTCCACTTT.

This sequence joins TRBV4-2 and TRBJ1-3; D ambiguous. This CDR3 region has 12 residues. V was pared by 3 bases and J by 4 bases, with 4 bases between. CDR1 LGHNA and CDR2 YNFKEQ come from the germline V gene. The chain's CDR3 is CASSHWGNTIYF. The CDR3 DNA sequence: TGTGCCAGCAGCCATTGGGGAAACACCATATATTTT.

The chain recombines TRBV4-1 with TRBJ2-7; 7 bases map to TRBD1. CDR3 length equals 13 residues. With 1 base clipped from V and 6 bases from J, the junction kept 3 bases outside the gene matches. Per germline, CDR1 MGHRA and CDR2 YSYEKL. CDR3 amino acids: CASSQGGGLEQYF. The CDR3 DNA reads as TGCGCCAGCAGCCAAGGAGGGGGCCTCGAGCAGTACTTC.

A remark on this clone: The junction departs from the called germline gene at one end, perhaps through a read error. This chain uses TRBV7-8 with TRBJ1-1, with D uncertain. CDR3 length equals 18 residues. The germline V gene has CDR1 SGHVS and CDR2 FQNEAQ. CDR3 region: CASSLTRQSPGLKTEAFF. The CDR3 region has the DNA TGTGCCAGCAGCTTAACCCGCCAGAGCCCTGGGTTGAAGACTGAAGCTTTCTTT.

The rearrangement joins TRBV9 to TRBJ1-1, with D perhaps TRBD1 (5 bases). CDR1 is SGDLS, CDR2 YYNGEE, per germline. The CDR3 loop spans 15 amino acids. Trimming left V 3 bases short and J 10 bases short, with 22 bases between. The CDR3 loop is CASSAHPSGRDAAFF. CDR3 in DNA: TGTGCCAGCAGCGCCCACCCCTCCGGCAGGGACGCAGCTTTCTTT.

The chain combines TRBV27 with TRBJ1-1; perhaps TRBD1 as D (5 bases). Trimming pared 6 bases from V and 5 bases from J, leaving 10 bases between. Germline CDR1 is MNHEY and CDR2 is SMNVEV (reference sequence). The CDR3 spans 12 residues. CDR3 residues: CASSFWGTEAFF. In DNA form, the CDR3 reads TGTGCCAGCAGCTTCTGGGGGACTGAAGCTTTCTTT.

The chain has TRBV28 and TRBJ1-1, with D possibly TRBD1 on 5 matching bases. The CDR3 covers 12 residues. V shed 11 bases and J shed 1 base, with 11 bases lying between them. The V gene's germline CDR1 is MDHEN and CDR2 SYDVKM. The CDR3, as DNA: TGTGCCGCATACCAGGGGAACACTGAAGCTTTCTTT. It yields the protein CAAYQGNTEAFF.

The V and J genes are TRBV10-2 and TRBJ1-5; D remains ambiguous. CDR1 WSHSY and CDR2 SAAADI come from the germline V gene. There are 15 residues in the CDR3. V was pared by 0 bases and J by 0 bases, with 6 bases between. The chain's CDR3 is CASSESSYSNQPQHF. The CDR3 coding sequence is TGCGCCAGCAGTGAGTCGAGTTATAGCAATCAGCCCCAGCATTTT.

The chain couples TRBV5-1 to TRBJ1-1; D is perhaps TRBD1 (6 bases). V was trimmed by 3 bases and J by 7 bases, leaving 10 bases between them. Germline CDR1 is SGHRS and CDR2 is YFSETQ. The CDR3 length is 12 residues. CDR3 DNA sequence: TGCGCCAGCAGCTCCGGACAGCTTGAAGCTTTCTTT. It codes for CASSSGQLEAFF.

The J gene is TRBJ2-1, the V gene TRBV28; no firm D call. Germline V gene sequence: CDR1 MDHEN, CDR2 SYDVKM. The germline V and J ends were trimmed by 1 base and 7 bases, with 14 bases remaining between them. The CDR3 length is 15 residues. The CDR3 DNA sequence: TGTGCCAGCAGTTTATATCGGCCAATAGGTAATGAGCAGTTCTTC. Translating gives CASSLYRPIGNEQFF.

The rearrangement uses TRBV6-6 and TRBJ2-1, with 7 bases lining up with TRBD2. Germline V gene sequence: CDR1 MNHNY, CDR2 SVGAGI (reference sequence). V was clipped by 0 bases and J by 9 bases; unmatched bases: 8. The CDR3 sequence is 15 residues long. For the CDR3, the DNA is TGTGCCAGCAGTTACTCCCTACCCGGGGGGACTGAGCAGTTCTTC. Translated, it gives CASSYSLPGGTEQFF.

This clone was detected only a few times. CDR3 in DNA: TGCGCCAGCAGCTTGAACACTGAAGCTTTCTTT. Amino acid sequence: CASSLNTEAFF. This chain connects TRBV5-1 to TRBJ1-1, with no clear D. Trimming removed 1 base from V and 2 bases from J, with 0 bases in between. The CDR3 sequence is 11 residues long. Germline CDR1 and CDR2: SGHRS and YFSETQ.

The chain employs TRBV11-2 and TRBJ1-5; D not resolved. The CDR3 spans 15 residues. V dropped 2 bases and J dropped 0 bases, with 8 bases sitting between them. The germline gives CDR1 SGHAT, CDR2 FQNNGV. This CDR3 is CASSLMGYSNQPQHF. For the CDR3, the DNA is TGTGCCAGCAGCTTAATGGGCTATAGCAATCAGCCCCAGCATTTT.

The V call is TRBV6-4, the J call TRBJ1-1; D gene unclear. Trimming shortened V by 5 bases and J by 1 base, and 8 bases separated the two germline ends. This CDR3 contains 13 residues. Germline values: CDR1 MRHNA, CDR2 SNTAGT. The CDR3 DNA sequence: TGTGCCAGCAGTCAATCAGAGAACACTGAAGCTTTCTTT. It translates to CASSQSENTEAFF.

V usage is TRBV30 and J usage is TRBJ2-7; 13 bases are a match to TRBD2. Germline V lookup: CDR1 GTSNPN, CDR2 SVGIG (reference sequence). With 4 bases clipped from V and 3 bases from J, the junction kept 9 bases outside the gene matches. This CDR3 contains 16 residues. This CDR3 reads CAWNPSRLAGGYEQYF. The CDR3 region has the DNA TGTGCCTGGAACCCTTCCCGACTAGCGGGGGGCTACGAGCAGTACTTC.

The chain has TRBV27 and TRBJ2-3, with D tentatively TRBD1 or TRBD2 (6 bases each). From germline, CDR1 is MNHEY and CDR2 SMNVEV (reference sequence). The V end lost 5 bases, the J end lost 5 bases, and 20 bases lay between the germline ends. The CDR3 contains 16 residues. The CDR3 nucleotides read TGTGCCAGCAGTCCCTTCGGCGGGACACGAGTAGATACGCAGTATTTT. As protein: CASSPFGGTRVDTQYF.

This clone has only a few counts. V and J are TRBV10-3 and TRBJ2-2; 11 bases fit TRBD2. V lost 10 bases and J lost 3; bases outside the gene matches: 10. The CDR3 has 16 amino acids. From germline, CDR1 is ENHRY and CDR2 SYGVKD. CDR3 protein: CATEPTSGEDTGELFF. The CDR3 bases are TGTGCCACCGAGCCGACTAGCGGGGAGGACACCGGGGAGCTGTTTTTT.

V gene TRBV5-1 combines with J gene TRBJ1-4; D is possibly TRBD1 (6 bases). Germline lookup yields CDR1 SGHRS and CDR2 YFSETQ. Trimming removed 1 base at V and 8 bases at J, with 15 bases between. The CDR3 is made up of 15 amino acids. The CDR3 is CASSLTRGGQEKLFF. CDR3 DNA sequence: TGCGCCAGCAGCTTGACCCGTGGGGGGCAAGAAAAACTGTTTTTT.

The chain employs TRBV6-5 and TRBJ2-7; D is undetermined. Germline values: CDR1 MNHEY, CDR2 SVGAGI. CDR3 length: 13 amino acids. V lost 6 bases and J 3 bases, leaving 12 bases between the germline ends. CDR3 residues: CASRPSSRYEQYF. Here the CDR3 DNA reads TGTGCCAGCAGGCCTAGTTCGCGCTACGAGCAGTACTTC.